Listed below are T cell receptor beta chains from one sample, sequenced in a study of T cells in Graves' hyperthyroidism and ophthalmopathy. Each CDR3 protein is one row after TCRdb ran MiXCR on the multiplex PCR reads. The top ten hold more than 15% of the sample, which has 500,000 to 600,000 distinct CDR3 sequences, over 15% seen once. Sample: blood. These receptors were obtained from a woman aged 18-29 years with Graves' hyperthyroidism. The CDR3 runs from the conserved cysteine through the conserved F or W. The order of the fields is J gene, clone size, D gene, V gene, CDR3 DNA, CDR3 protein. A D gene is named only where the DNA matches it firmly. Only part of the rows carry a size: once, few, many, or a class if the clone is expanded.

j_gene: TRBJ1-1; abundance: few; d_gene: NA; v_gene: TRBV10-3; CDR3nt: TGTGCCACTGTGAGACAGGCAAATGTCCTTATGAACACTGAAGCTTTCTTT; CDR3aa: CATVRQANVLMNTEAFF
j_gene: TRBJ2-7; abundance: NA; d_gene: TRBD1; v_gene: TRBV7-2; CDR3nt: TGTGCCAGCGCAAAAGGGGGCACCTCCTACGAGCAGTACTTC; CDR3aa: CASAKGGTSYEQYF
j_gene: TRBJ1-5; abundance: few; d_gene: TRBD1; v_gene: TRBV6-1; CDR3nt: TGTGCCAGCAGTCGATCCCAGGGGGGGTCCCTTTATCAGCCCCAGCATTTT; CDR3aa: CASSRSQGGSLYQPQHF
j_gene: TRBJ2-7; abundance: NA; d_gene: NA; v_gene: TRBV27; CDR3nt: TGTGCCAGCAGTACCAAATCCCGGGCCGACTCCTACGAGCAGTACTTC; CDR3aa: CASSTKSRADSYEQYF
j_gene: TRBJ2-7; abundance: few; d_gene: NA; v_gene: TRBV7-8; CDR3nt: TGTGCCAGCAGCCTATCTAGAGCAGGAGCTAAACCCTACGAGCAGTACTTC; CDR3aa: CASSLSRAGAKPYEQYF
j_gene: TRBJ1-1; abundance: many; d_gene: TRBD1; v_gene: TRBV2; CDR3nt: TGTGCCAGCAAATCGGACAGGATTAACACTGAAGCTTTCTTT; CDR3aa: CASKSDRINTEAFF
j_gene: TRBJ1-2; abundance: few; d_gene: NA; v_gene: TRBV27; CDR3nt: TGTGCCAGCACCCCGGCAGGGTGGGGGAGCTATGGCTACACCTTC; CDR3aa: CASTPAGWGSYGYTF
j_gene: TRBJ2-7; abundance: NA; d_gene: NA; v_gene: TRBV29-1; CDR3nt: TGCAGCGTTCGGGACTACGAGCAGTACTTC; CDR3aa: CSVRDYEQYF
j_gene: TRBJ2-5; abundance: NA; d_gene: TRBD2; v_gene: TRBV27; CDR3nt: TGTGCCAGCAGTTTATCGGGACTAGCGGGAATGGAGGCCCAGTACTTC; CDR3aa: CASSLSGLAGMEAQYF
j_gene: TRBJ1-4; abundance: many; d_gene: TRBD1; v_gene: TRBV12-3/TRBV12-4; CDR3nt: TGTGCCAGCAGGACGACAGGGATGGCTAATGAAAAACTGTTTTTT; CDR3aa: CASRTTGMANEKLFF
j_gene: TRBJ2-1; abundance: many; d_gene: NA; v_gene: TRBV5-1; CDR3nt: TGCGCCAGCAGCTTGGTGCCTCACAACAATGAGCAGTTCTTC; CDR3aa: CASSLVPHNNEQFF
j_gene: TRBJ1-2; abundance: NA; d_gene: NA; v_gene: TRBV7-9; CDR3nt: TGTGCCAGCAGCTGGGAGGGGAACTATGGCTACACCTTC; CDR3aa: CASSWEGNYGYTF
j_gene: TRBJ2-7; abundance: few; d_gene: NA; v_gene: TRBV20-1; CDR3nt: TGCAGTGCTAGAAGTAGTATCTACGAGCAGTACTTC; CDR3aa: CSARSSIYEQYF
j_gene: TRBJ1-5; abundance: many; d_gene: NA; v_gene: TRBV7-2; CDR3nt: TGTGCCAGCAGCATCGGGACACCTTATAGCAATCAGCCCCAGCATTTT; CDR3aa: CASSIGTPYSNQPQHF
j_gene: TRBJ2-7; abundance: many; d_gene: TRBD2; v_gene: TRBV15; CDR3nt: TGTGCCACCAGCAGAGAAAAGGCAGTAGCGGGAAACGAGCAGTACTTC; CDR3aa: CATSREKAVAGNEQYF
j_gene: TRBJ2-2; abundance: many; d_gene: NA; v_gene: TRBV7-8; CDR3nt: TGTGCCAGCAGCTTATCCGCCTCTAGCACCGGGGAGCTGTTTTTT; CDR3aa: CASSLSASSTGELFF
j_gene: TRBJ2-7; abundance: few; d_gene: NA; v_gene: TRBV15; CDR3nt: TGTGCCACCAGCACAAATCTAGAGCAGTACTTC; CDR3aa: CATSTNLEQYF
j_gene: TRBJ2-3; abundance: NA; d_gene: TRBD2; v_gene: TRBV12-3/TRBV12-4; CDR3nt: TGTGCCAGCAGTGGAGGACTAGCGGTAGGCGATACGCAGTATTTT; CDR3aa: CASSGGLAVGDTQYF
j_gene: TRBJ2-1; abundance: NA; d_gene: TRBD2; v_gene: TRBV20-1; CDR3nt: TGCAGTGCTAGTAGCGGGAGCAACGCAATGAATGAGCAGTTCTTC; CDR3aa: CSASSGSNAMNEQFF
j_gene: TRBJ2-4; abundance: NA; d_gene: TRBD1; v_gene: TRBV24-1; CDR3nt: TGTGCCACCAGTGATTCGGGACAGGTTGGCCACTTC; CDR3aa: CATSDSGQVGHF
j_gene: TRBJ2-1; abundance: many; d_gene: TRBD2; v_gene: TRBV7-8; CDR3nt: TGTGCCAGCAGCTTAGAACTAGCGGCCTACAATGAGCAGTTCTTC; CDR3aa: CASSLELAAYNEQFF
j_gene: TRBJ2-7; abundance: many; d_gene: TRBD1; v_gene: TRBV28; CDR3nt: TGTGCCAGCAGTCTTGGGACAGGGGCGCCCTACGAGCAGTACTTC; CDR3aa: CASSLGTGAPYEQYF
j_gene: TRBJ2-1; abundance: many; d_gene: TRBD2; v_gene: TRBV10-3; CDR3nt: TGTGCCATCTCCTCACTAGCGGGAGAATTGTACAATGAGCAGTTCTTC; CDR3aa: CAISSLAGELYNEQFF
j_gene: TRBJ2-5; abundance: many; d_gene: TRBD1; v_gene: TRBV7-2; CDR3nt: TGTGCCAGCAGCGCACGAGCAGGGGGTCTCTCCCAAGAGACCCAGTACTTC; CDR3aa: CASSARAGGLSQETQYF
j_gene: TRBJ2-7; abundance: many; d_gene: NA; v_gene: TRBV28; CDR3nt: TGTGCCAGCAGTTTAAAGTGGGCGGCTTCCTACGAGCAGTACTTC; CDR3aa: CASSLKWAASYEQYF
j_gene: TRBJ2-1; abundance: few; d_gene: NA; v_gene: TRBV19; CDR3nt: TGTGCCAGTAGTAGACAGGTCCACTACAATGAGCAGTTCTTC; CDR3aa: CASSRQVHYNEQFF
j_gene: TRBJ2-2; abundance: NA; d_gene: NA; v_gene: TRBV10-1; CDR3nt: TGCGCCAGCACCGAGGCCACTACGAACACCGGGGAGCTGTTTTTT; CDR3aa: CASTEATTNTGELFF
j_gene: TRBJ1-5; abundance: once; d_gene: NA; v_gene: TRBV27; CDR3nt: TGTGCCAGCTCCGAGGGGCTTGGAGGCAATCAGCCCCAGCATTTT; CDR3aa: CASSEGLGGNQPQHF
j_gene: TRBJ2-1; abundance: few; d_gene: TRBD2; v_gene: TRBV9; CDR3nt: TGTGCCAGCAGCGGCTTGTCCGGGCGGGGGTACAATGAGCAGTTCTTC; CDR3aa: CASSGLSGRGYNEQFF
j_gene: TRBJ1-5; abundance: many; d_gene: NA; v_gene: TRBV6-1; CDR3nt: TGTGCCAGCAGTGAACCGGTTGGGCCTAATCAGCCCCAGCATTTT; CDR3aa: CASSEPVGPNQPQHF
j_gene: TRBJ2-5; abundance: NA; d_gene: NA; v_gene: TRBV27; CDR3nt: TGTGCCAGCAGTTTCCTCCCATACAGGGAAGAGACCCAGTACTTC; CDR3aa: CASSFLPYREETQYF
j_gene: TRBJ1-2; abundance: NA; d_gene: NA; v_gene: TRBV5-1; CDR3nt: TGCGCCAGCAGGGAACGGACCCAGCCGGGCTATGGCTACACCTTC; CDR3aa: CASRERTQPGYGYTF
j_gene: TRBJ2-1; abundance: many; d_gene: TRBD1; v_gene: TRBV11-2; CDR3nt: TGTGCCAGCAGCTCCTACCGGGACAGGGGGCGCATCTACAATGAGCAGTTCTTC; CDR3aa: CASSSYRDRGRIYNEQFF
j_gene: TRBJ1-2; abundance: many; d_gene: TRBD1; v_gene: TRBV2; CDR3nt: TGTGCCACCGGGACAGCCTATGGCTACACCTTC; CDR3aa: CATGTAYGYTF
j_gene: TRBJ2-3; abundance: many; d_gene: NA; v_gene: TRBV11-2; CDR3nt: TGTGCCAGCAGCTTGGGATCCCCAGATACGCAGTATTTT; CDR3aa: CASSLGSPDTQYF
j_gene: TRBJ1-2; abundance: many; d_gene: NA; v_gene: TRBV6-5; CDR3nt: TGTGCCAGCAGTTACTCGGACATTTCCTATGGCTACACCTTC; CDR3aa: CASSYSDISYGYTF
j_gene: TRBJ2-3; abundance: few; d_gene: NA; v_gene: TRBV7-7; CDR3nt: TGTGCTAGCAGCTTTGGTCCGAGGGGGAGCACAGATACGCAGTATTTT; CDR3aa: CASSFGPRGSTDTQYF